This paragraph covers one T cell receptor (beta chain) sequence. TCRdb's table, derived via immunoSEQ multiplex PCR, lists solely in-frame clones and lacks some. The sample carries roughly 210,000 clones, about 85% recorded once. These data are taken from a study of blood T cell repertoires in COVID-19. This CDR3 has 14 amino acids. Trimming shortened V by 1 base and J by 9 bases, and 13 bases separated the two germline ends. From germline, CDR1 is MDHEN and CDR2 SYDVKM. The sequencing sample was made of peripheral blood. This TCR was recovered from a man aged 65 to 79 with acute or convalescent COVID-19. This chain connects TRBV28 to TRBJ2-1; the D gene is possibly TRBD2 (6 bases). CDR3 bases: TGTGCCAGCAGTTTATTGGCTAGCGCTGGTGAGCAGTTCTTC. This translates into CASSLLASAGEQFF.